The entry below describes one T cell receptor (beta chain). The target antigen is unknown. V was clipped by 7 bases and J by 4 bases, with 20 bases between them. The CDR3 totals 16 residues. In germline, CDR1 is LNHDA, CDR2 SQIVND (reference sequence). Several immunoSEQ plates held equal portions of the genomic DNA taken from each subset. Method: immunoSEQ multiplex PCR; TCRdb's copy keeps in-frame clones and lacks some. The repertoire has 600,000 to 750,000 clones, 90% of them found once; the top ten carry 30% to 40%. This specimen belongs to a study of shared clonotypes between healthy human individuals. Overall study results and limits: The study found about 5% of naive CD4 clonotypes shared across a handful of donors.

CD45RO+ cells and CCR7-negative CD45RA+ TemRA cells were combined as CD8 memory. The chain combines TRBV19 with TRBJ2-1; possibly TRBD2 for D (6 bases). The sample consisted of memory CD8+ T cells from PBMCs. This sample's subset: CD45RO+ cells pooled with CCR7-negative TemRA cells. This clonotype originated in a man younger than 30 in good health. Some clones in this sample may be carry-over from other donors' samples. The CDR3 coding sequence is TGTGCCAGTACCTCCCCGGGACTCACGGCATACAATGAGCAGTTCTTC. This gives the protein CASTSPGLTAYNEQFF.